This T cell receptor (beta chain) was captured in a study of T cells in localized non-small cell lung cancer. Clones were read by immunoSEQ multiplex PCR, and TCRdb kept only the in-frame ones, dropping some. The sample includes 3,600 or so clones, approximately 25% of them seen just once. Within the sample, this clone is large. V lost 4 bases and J lost 7; bases outside the gene matches: 12. Germline V gene sequence: CDR1 SGDLS, CDR2 YYNGEE. This CDR3 contains 16 residues. The sequence was collected from a man between 40 and 69 years old with stage II squamous cell lung carcinoma. V is TRBV9 and J is TRBJ2-1, with TRBD2 identical over 9 bases. The sequenced sample was lung tumor tissue, obtained before any cancer treatment. In DNA, the CDR3 is TGTGCCAGCAGCACCCGGACTAGCGCAGTAAAAAATGAGCAGTTCTTC. Residues: CASSTRTSAVKNEQFF.